This T cell receptor beta chain emerged from a study of neurological immune-mediated disorders. As for this clonotype: No antigen is known for it. This may be a read error: a much more frequent sequence differs by one nucleotide.

5'RACE with 10-nucleotide random UMIs generated the cDNA. TCRdb fed the 5' RACE reads into MiXCR, producing one record per CDR3 protein. The sample contains roughly 76,000 distinct CDR3 sequences, about 14% of which appear only once. The CDR3 length is 15 residues. Broader study findings: Private repertoires in all groups were suggested by the finding that expanded clones across subjects shared no CDR3 amino acid sequences. Multiple sclerosis, the disease with the least TCR clonal expansion, fell below healthy controls, whereas HTLV-1-associated myelopathy showed the most.

The origin of this receptor is a woman aged 45 to 65 in good health. The genes are TRBV12-3 or TRBV12-4 and TRBJ1-1; TRBD1 aligns across 8 bases. Sample: PBMCs. Here the CDR3 reads CANSPLTGVSTEAFF. As DNA, the CDR3 is TGTGCCAACAGTCCCCTGACAGGGGTTAGCACTGAAGCTTTCTTT.